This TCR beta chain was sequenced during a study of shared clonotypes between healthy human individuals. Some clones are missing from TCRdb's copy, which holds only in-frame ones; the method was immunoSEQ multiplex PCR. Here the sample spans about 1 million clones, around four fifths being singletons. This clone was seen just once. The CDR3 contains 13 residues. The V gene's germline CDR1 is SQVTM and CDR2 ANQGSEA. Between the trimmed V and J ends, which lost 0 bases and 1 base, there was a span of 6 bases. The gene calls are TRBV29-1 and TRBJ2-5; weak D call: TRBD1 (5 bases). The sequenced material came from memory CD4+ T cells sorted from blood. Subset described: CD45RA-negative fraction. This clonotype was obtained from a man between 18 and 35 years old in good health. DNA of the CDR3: TGCAGCGTTGAAGACAGGGTCCAAGAGACCCAGTACTTC. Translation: CSVEDRVQETQYF.